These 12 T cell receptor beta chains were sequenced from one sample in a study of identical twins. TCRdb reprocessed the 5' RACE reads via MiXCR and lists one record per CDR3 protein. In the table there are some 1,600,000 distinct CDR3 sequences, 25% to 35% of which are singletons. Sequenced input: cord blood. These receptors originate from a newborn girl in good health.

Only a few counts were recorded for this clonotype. CDR3 residues: CASSQAKSSGGAYEQYF. The CDR3 DNA reads TGCGCCAGCAGCCAAGCAAAATCTAGCGGGGGGGCCTACGAGCAGTACTTC. This chain connects TRBV4-1 to TRBJ2-7; TRBD2 aligns across 12 bases. Germline loops: CDR1 MGHRA, CDR2 YSYEKL. The CDR3 spans 17 residues. The V gene end was trimmed by 1 base and the J gene end by 2 bases; junction bases not matched to a gene: 6.

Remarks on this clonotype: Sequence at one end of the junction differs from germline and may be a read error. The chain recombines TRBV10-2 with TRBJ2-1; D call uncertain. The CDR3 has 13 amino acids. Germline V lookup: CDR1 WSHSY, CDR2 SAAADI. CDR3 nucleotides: TGCGCCAGCAGTGAAATGCGAGTTAATGAGCAGGTCTTC. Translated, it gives CASSEMRVNEQVF.

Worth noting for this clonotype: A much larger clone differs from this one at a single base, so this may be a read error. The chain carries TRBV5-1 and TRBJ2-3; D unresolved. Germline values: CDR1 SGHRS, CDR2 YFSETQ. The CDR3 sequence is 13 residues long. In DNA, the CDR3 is TGCGCCAGCAGCTCGTCTTTCTCAGATGCGCAGTATTTT. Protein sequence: CASSSSFSDAQYF.

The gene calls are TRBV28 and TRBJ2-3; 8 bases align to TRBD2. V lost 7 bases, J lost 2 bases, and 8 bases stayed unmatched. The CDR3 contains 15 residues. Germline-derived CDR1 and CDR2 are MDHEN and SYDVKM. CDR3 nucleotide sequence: TGTGCCAGCACCTCGCCGGGACTAGTCACAGATACGCAGTATTTT. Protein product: CASTSPGLVTDTQYF.

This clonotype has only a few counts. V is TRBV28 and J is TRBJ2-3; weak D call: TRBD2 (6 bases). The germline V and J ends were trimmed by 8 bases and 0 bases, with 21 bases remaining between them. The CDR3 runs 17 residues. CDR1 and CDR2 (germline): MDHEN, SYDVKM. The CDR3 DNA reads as TGTGCCAGCGGACCGGTCGGCTTAGCGGCTAGCACAGATACGCAGTATTTT. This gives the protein CASGPVGLAASTDTQYF.

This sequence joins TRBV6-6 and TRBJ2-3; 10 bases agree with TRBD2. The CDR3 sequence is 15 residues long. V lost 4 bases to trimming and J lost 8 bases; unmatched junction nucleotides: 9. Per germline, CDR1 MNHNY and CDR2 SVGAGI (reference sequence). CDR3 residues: CASSSSGGARGTQYF. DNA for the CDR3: TGTGCCAGCAGTTCCAGCGGGGGGGCGCGAGGTACGCAGTATTTT.

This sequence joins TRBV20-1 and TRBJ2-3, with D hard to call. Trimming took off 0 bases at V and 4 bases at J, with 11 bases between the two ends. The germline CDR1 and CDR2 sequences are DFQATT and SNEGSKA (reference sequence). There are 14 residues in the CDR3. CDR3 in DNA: TGCAGTGCTAGAGACATCTTGGGTGCAGATACGCAGTATTTT. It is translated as CSARDILGADTQYF.

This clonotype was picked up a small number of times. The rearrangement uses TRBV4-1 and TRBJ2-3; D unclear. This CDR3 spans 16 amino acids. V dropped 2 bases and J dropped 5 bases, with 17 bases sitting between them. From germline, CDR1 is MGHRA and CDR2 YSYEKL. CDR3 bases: TGCGCCAGCAGCCAAAAAGGTCCTAGGGTTGGAGATACGCAGTATTTT. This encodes CASSQKGPRVGDTQYF.

In DNA, the CDR3 is TGTGCCAGCAGTAGGTGGGGGGCCTCTAGCTATGGCTACACCTTC. Translation: CASSRWGASSYGYTF. The chain couples TRBV2 to TRBJ1-2, with D perhaps matching TRBD1 (6 bases). Germline V gives CDR1 SNHLY, CDR2 FYNNEI. Trimming removed 5 bases at V and 4 bases at J, with 17 bases between. The CDR3 totals 15 residues.

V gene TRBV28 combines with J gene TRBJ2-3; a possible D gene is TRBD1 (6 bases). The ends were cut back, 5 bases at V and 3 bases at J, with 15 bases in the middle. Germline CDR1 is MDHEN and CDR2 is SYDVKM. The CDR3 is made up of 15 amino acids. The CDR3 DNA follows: TGTGCCAGCAGTCTGACACAGGGTCGGACAGATACGCAGTATTTT. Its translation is CASSLTQGRTDTQYF.

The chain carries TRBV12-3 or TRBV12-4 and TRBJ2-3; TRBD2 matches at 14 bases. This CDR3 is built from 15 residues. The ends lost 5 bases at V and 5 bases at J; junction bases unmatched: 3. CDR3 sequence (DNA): TGTGCCAGCAGTGGACTAGCGGGGGGTATAGATACGCAGTATTTT. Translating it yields CASSGLAGGIDTQYF.

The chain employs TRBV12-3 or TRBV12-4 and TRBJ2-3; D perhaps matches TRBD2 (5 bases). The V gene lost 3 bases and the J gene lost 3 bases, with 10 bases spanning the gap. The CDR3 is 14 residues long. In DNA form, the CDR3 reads TGTGCCAGCAGTTTCCGGGATTTAACAGATACGCAGTATTTT. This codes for CASSFRDLTDTQYF.